This T cell receptor (beta chain) stems from a study of blood T cell repertoires in COVID-19. Per the authors' pipeline: Using reference gene primer amplification, nucleated cell counts were estimated. Sequencing used immunoSEQ multiplex PCR; TCRdb keeps in-frame clones, though not all of them. V and J calls and clone size are as listed in that table; D and trimming were resolved from the DNA. There are about 60,000 clones in the sample; roughly three quarters occur only once, and about 29% lies in the top ten. V was clipped by 5 bases and J by 4 bases, with 16 bases between them. Germline CDR1 SGHTA, CDR2 FQGNSA. The CDR3 has 15 amino acids.

The chain has TRBV7-2 and TRBJ2-3; D is ambiguous. The sample taken for sequencing was peripheral blood. This clonotype was obtained from a human donor in a cohort sampled during active COVID-19. The CDR3 sequence is CASSPLGPPADTQYF. The CDR3 nucleotides are TGTGCCAGCAGCCCCCTGGGCCCGCCGGCAGATACGCAGTATTTT.